This is a list of T cell receptor beta chains from one sample in a study of immune evolution from preneoplasia to lung adenocarcinoma. Sequencing used immunoSEQ multiplex PCR; TCRdb keeps in-frame clones, though not all of them. The data show approximately 9,600 clones, around 80% seen once. Source material: FFPE lung adenocarcinoma in situ tissue. The receptors here all came from a person aged 60 to 80 with lung adenocarcinoma. Each CDR3 is given with its conserved first and last residue. Fields, in order: D gene, J gene, V gene, clone size, CDR3 DNA, CDR3 protein. D genes are given only for firm matches. Clone size, where shown, is once, few, many, or a class for clones that have expanded.

. TRBJ1-5 TRBV5-1 . TGCGCCAGCAGCTTAGCCCCGGGGGATCAGCCCCAGCATTTT CASSLAPGDQPQHF
. TRBJ1-2 TRBV2 . TGTGCCAGCACGATTCAGGTTACCTATGGCTACACCTTC CASTIQVTYGYTF
. TRBJ2-7 TRBV7-6 . TGTGCCAGCAGCCGCGCGGCGAACTACGAGCAGTACTTC CASSRAANYEQYF
TRBD1 TRBJ2-5 TRBV10-3 . TGTGCCATCAGTGAGTCGATAGGGACAGGTCAAGAGACCCAGTACTTC CAISESIGTGQETQYF
TRBD1 TRBJ2-7 TRBV6-1 . TGTGCCAGCAGTGAAGTGGACAGGGAGTTCTACAAGCAGTACTTC CASSEVDREFYKQYF
TRBD1 TRBJ1-5 TRBV19 . TGTGCCAGTAGTTTGACAGGGGATCAGCCCCAGCATTTT CASSLTGDQPQHF
. TRBJ2-5 TRBV7-6 . TGTGCCAGCAGCTTAGCGGGCAGCGAGGGAGAGACCCAGTACTTC CASSLAGSEGETQYF
. TRBJ2-7 TRBV19 few TGTGCCAGTAGCGGGACTCCCTTCTACGAGCAGTACTTC CASSGTPFYEQYF
. TRBJ1-2 TRBV29-1 . TGCAGCGTTGATGGGGCAAACTATGGCTACACCTTC CSVDGANYGYTF
. TRBJ1-1 TRBV6-5 once TGTGCCAGCAGTTCCTACGGATACACTGAAGCTTTCTTT CASSSYGYTEAFF
TRBD1 TRBJ1-1 TRBV5-1 . TGCGCCAGCAGCCCGGGGACAGGGCAGAACACTGAAGCTTTCTTT CASSPGTGQNTEAFF
. TRBJ1-3 TRBV5-6 . TGTGCCAGCAGCTTTTGGGGGGGGAGCTCTGGAAACACCATATATTTT CASSFWGGSSGNTIYF
TRBD1 TRBJ1-5 TRBV4-1 medium-sized TGCGCCAGCAGCCAAACGGGACAGGGGGCAGGAAGCAATCAGCCCCAGCATTTT CASSQTGQGAGSNQPQHF
. TRBJ1-3 TRBV4-3 . TGCGCCAGCAGCCAAGCTCGCCAACTCCACTCTGGAAACACCATATATTTT CASSQARQLHSGNTIYF
TRBD1 TRBJ1-2 TRBV7-9 once TGTGCCAGCAGGAGCGGACAGGGGGCAGGTGGCTACACCTTC CASRSGQGAGGYTF
TRBD1 TRBJ2-7 TRBV28 few TGTGCCAGCAGTCCACTCGGGACAGCCAGCTTCTACGAGCAGTACTTC CASSPLGTASFYEQYF
. TRBJ1-1 TRBV9 . TGTGCCAGCAGCGAAAGGCCTCGGGGGGAAGCTTTCTTT CASSERPRGEAFF
TRBD1 TRBJ1-1 TRBV19 . TGTGCCAGTTCCCTCGTTGTGAGACAGGGTGGGTTCCTCCTCCCTGAAGCTTTCTTT CASSLVVRQGGFLLPEAFF
. TRBJ2-7 TRBV4-3 . TGCGCCAGCAGCCAGCGGCCGTGGAGGGAGCAGTACTTC CASSQRPWREQYF
TRBD1 TRBJ1-5 TRBV18 . TGTGCCAGCTCACCGGGGGCAGGGGGCCCATATCAGCCCCAGCATTTT CASSPGAGGPYQPQHF
TRBD2 TRBJ2-5 TRBV4-1 . TGCGCCAGCAGCCAGCCCGGGGGGGCGGAGGAGACCCAGTACTTC CASSQPGGAEETQYF
. TRBJ2-7 TRBV28 . TGTGCCAGCAGTTTATGGGGTGGGGGTAGCTCCTACGAGCAGTACTTC CASSLWGGGSSYEQYF
. TRBJ2-7 TRBV12-5 . TGTGCTAGTGGACCTTCTGGTGGCGACGAGCAGTACTTC CASGPSGGDEQYF
TRBD1 TRBJ2-5 TRBV27 few TGTGCCAGCAGTCCGTACAGGGGGCGCGGAGAGACCCAGTACTTC CASSPYRGRGETQYF
TRBD1 TRBJ2-7 TRBV19 once TGTGCCAGTAAGTTGGGGACAGGGGCCGAGCAGTACTTC CASKLGTGAEQYF
. TRBJ1-1 TRBV4-2 . TGTGCCAGCAGCCAAGACAGCGGGAGGACTGAAGCTTTCTTT CASSQDSGRTEAFF
TRBD1 TRBJ2-7 TRBV4-1 . TGCGCCAGCAGCCGTGGTGCGGGACAGGGCGTTTACGAGCAGTACTTC CASSRGAGQGVYEQYF
TRBD2 TRBJ2-3 TRBV12-5 . TGTGCTAGTGGTTTGTCCTTGGCTAGGGCTAGCGGGGGTGATACGCAGTATTTT CASGLSLARASGGDTQYF
. TRBJ1-6 TRBV4-3 . TGCGCCAGCAGCCAAGAATCCCAGGGAAAGACACCCCTCCACTTT CASSQESQGKTPLHF
TRBD1 TRBJ2-7 TRBV27 . TGTGCCAGCAGTCCCAGGACAGGGTTTGACGAGCAGTACTTC CASSPRTGFDEQYF
TRBD2 TRBJ2-1 TRBV19 few TGTGCCAGTCGGGAGGGCTACAATGAGCAGTTCTTC CASREGYNEQFF
. TRBJ2-3 TRBV4-3 . TGCGCCAGCAGCCAGGGGGCCACAGATACGCAGTATTTT CASSQGATDTQYF
TRBD1 TRBJ1-1 TRBV7-9 medium-sized TGTGCCAGCAGCGACCCTGTAGCTCTGGACAGGCTCAACACTGAAGCTTTCTTT CASSDPVALDRLNTEAFF
. TRBJ1-6 TRBV4-2 . TGTGCCAGCAGCCAGGGGGGGTATAATTCACCCCTCCACTTT CASSQGGYNSPLHF
TRBD1 TRBJ1-1 TRBV19 . TGTGCCAGTAGTAAGTCCCGCGGACAGGCCCCCAGGGGCACTGAAGCTTTCTTT CASSKSRGQAPRGTEAFF
. TRBJ1-5 TRBV7-2 . TGTGCCAGCAGCCCCCACGCTTCCCAGGGCCTCCCCCAGCATTTT CASSPHASQGLPQHF
. TRBJ1-5 TRBV27 few TGTGCCAGCAGTTTCTCACGGACAGTCGGCAATCAGCCCCAGCATTTT CASSFSRTVGNQPQHF
. TRBJ1-2 TRBV4-1 . TGCGCCAGCAGCCAAGAATCCGGAGTTAGGGGAAGCGATGGCTACACCTTC CASSQESGVRGSDGYTF
TRBD1 TRBJ1-2 TRBV30 . TGTGCCTCCCCGGTGGGGACAGCCGGCGTCTATGGCTACACCTTC CASPVGTAGVYGYTF
. TRBJ1-2 TRBV6-1 . TGTGCCAGCAGTGAGATTGGGGGCGTCTATGGCTACACCTTC CASSEIGGVYGYTF
. TRBJ1-6 TRBV9 . TGTGCCAGCAGCGCGGTGCAGGGGAATTCACCCCTCCACTTT CASSAVQGNSPLHF
TRBD1 TRBJ2-7 TRBV4-3 few TGCGCCAGCAGCCAAACAGGGGCTGGTACTAGCGAGCAGTACTTC CASSQTGAGTSEQYF
. TRBJ1-2 TRBV6-5 . TGTGCCAGCAGTTACCAGGGGCGAGAGAGCTATGGCTACACCTTC CASSYQGRESYGYTF
. TRBJ1-1 TRBV11-2 . TGTGCCAGCAGTTGGAGAGATGAAGCTTTCTTT CASSWRDEAFF
TRBD1 TRBJ2-5 TRBV5-1 . TGCGCCAGCAGACCCGGGACAGAAGAGACCCAGTACTTC CASRPGTEETQYF
. TRBJ2-2 TRBV29-1 . TGCAGCGTTGCGGGGGGCTGGGGGCGCGAGGCCGGGGAGCTGTTTTTT CSVAGGWGREAGELFF
. TRBJ1-1 TRBV4-3 few TGCGCCAGCAGCCGGACAGCGAACACTGAAGCTTTCTTT CASSRTANTEAFF
. TRBJ2-2 TRBV7-3 . TGTGCCAGCCGCAGTGGGGGACCGAACACCGGGGAGCTGTTTTTT CASRSGGPNTGELFF
. TRBJ2-2 TRBV2 . TGTGCCAGCAGGGCGGGTCCGAACACCGGGGAGCTGTTTTTT CASRAGPNTGELFF
TRBD2 TRBJ2-1 TRBV27 . TGTGCCAGCAGTTACCAAGCGGGGGGGCCCGGGGATGAGCAGTTCTTC CASSYQAGGPGDEQFF
TRBD1 TRBJ2-2 TRBV11-3 medium-sized TGTGCCAGCAGCAATCCCGACAGGGCGAACACCGGGGAGCTGTTTTTT CASSNPDRANTGELFF
. TRBJ1-6 TRBV6-5 . TGTGCCAGCAGCCGGACTGTCCCACGGAATTCACCCCTCCACTTT CASSRTVPRNSPLHF
TRBD2 TRBJ2-7 TRBV6-6 . TGTGCCAGCAGTTATCTACGGCGGGGGGTCTCCTACGAGCAGTACTTC CASSYLRRGVSYEQYF
TRBD1 TRBJ2-6 TRBV27 . TGTGCCAGCAGCCTAAGGAGAACAGGGGCCCTCTCTGGGGCCAACGTCCTGACTTTC CASSLRRTGALSGANVLTF
TRBD1 TRBJ1-2 TRBV7-2 . TGTGCCAGCAGCTTAGAGACAGGGGGCCTAAACTATGGCTACACCTTC CASSLETGGLNYGYTF
. TRBJ1-1 TRBV7-3 . TGTGCCAGCAGCTTAGAGGGAACCACTGAAGCTTTCTTT CASSLEGTTEAFF
. TRBJ2-5 TRBV5-1 . TGCGCCAGCAGCTTGGGGCAGGGAAGGGAGACCCAGTACTTC CASSLGQGRETQYF
. TRBJ1-4 TRBV7-2 . TGTGCCAGCAGGGGCTTTTCGGGGGGCCCCCCAACTAATGAAAAACTGTTTTTT CASRGFSGGPPTNEKLFF